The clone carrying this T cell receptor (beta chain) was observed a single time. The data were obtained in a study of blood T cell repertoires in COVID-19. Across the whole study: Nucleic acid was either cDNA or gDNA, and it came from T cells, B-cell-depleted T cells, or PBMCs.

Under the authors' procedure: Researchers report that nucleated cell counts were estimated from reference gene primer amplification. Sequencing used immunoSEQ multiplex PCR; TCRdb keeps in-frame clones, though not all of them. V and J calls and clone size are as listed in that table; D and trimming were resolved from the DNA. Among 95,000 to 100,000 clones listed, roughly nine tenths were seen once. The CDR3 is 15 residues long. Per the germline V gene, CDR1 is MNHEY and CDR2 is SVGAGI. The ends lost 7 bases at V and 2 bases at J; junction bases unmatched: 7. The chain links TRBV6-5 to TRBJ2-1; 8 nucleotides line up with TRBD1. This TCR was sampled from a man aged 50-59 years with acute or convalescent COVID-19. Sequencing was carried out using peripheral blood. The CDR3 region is CASTAGQGPYNEQFF. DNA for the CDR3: TGTGCCAGCACCGCAGGACAGGGCCCCTACAATGAGCAGTTCTTC.